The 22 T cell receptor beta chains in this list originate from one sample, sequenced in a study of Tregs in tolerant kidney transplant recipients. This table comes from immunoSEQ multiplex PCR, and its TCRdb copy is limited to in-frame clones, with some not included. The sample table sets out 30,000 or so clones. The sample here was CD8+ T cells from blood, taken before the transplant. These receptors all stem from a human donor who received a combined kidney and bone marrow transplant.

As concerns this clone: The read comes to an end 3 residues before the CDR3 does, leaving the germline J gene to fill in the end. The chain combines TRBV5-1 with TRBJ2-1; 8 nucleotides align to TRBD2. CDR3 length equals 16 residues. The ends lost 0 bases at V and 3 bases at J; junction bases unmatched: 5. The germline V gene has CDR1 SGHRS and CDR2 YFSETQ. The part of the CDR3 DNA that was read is TGCGCCAGCAGCTTGGGCTCGGGAGGGGGCTACAATGAG. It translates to CASSLGSGGGYNE. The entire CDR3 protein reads CASSLGSGGGYNEQFF.

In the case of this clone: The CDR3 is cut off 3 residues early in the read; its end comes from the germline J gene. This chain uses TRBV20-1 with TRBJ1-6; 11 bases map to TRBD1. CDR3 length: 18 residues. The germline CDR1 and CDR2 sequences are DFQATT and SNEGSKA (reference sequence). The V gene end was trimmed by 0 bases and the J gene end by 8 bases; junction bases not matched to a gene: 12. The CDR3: CSARDAGGTGGWYSPLHF. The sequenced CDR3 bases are TGCAGTGCTAGAGATGCGGGAGGGACAGGGGGTTGGTATTCACCC.

This chain's CDR3 is CASSLETGTEAFF. CDR3 DNA, as far as it was read: TGTGCCAGCAGCTTGGAGACCGGGACTGAA. The chain links TRBV7-8 to TRBJ1-1; D is unclear. Read data end 3 residues before the CDR3 end; the end is taken from the germline J gene. In germline, CDR1 is SGHVS, CDR2 FQNEAQ. The CDR3 consists of 13 residues. Trimming took 3 bases from V and 5 from J, leaving 10 bases between them.

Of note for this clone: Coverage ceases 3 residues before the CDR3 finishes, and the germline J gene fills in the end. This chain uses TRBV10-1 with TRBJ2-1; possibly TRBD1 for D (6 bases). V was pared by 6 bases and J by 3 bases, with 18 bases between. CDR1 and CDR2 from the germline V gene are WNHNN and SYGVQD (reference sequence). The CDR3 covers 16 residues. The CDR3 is CASSDPRDKNYNEQFF. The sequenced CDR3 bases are TGCGCCAGCAGCGACCCCCGGGACAAGAACTACAATGAG.

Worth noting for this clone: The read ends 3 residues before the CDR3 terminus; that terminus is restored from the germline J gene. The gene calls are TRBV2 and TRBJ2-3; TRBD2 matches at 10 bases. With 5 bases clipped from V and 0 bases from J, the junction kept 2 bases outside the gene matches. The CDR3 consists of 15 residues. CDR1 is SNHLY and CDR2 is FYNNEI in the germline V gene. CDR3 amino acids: CASSRTSGSTDTQYF. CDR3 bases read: TGTGCCAGCAGTAGGACTAGCGGAAGCACAGATACG.

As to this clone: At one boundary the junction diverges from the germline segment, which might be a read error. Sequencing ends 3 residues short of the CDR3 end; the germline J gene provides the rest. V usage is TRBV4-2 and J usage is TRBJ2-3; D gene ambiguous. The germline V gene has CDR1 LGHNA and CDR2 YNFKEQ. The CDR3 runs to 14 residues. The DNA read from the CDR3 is TGCGCCAGCAGCCAAGATGAGGTTGTAGATACG. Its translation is CASSQDEVVDT. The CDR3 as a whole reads CASSQDEVVDTQYF.

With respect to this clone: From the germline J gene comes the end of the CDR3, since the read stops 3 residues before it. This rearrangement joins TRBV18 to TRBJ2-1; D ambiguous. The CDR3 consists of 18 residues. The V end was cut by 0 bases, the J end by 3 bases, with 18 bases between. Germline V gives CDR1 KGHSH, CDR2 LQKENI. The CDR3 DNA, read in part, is TGTGCCAGCTCACCACCGGTGGCTTTTACAGCCAACTACAATGAG. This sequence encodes CASSPPVAFTANYNE. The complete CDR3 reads CASSPPVAFTANYNEQFF. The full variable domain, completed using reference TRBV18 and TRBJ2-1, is NAGVMQNPRHLVRRRGQEARLRCSPMKGHSHVYWYRQLPEEGLKFMVYLQKENIIDESGMPKERFSAEFPKEGPSILRIQQVVRGDSAAYFCASSPPVAFTANYNEQFFGPGTRLTVL.

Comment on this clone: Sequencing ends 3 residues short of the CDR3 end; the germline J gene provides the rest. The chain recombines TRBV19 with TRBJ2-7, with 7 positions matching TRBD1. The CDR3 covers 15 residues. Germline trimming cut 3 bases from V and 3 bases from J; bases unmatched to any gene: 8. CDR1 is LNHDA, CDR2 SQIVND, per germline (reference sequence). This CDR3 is CASSMGSTGSYEQYF. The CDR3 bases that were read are TGTGCCAGTAGTATGGGGTCGACAGGGAGCTACGAG.

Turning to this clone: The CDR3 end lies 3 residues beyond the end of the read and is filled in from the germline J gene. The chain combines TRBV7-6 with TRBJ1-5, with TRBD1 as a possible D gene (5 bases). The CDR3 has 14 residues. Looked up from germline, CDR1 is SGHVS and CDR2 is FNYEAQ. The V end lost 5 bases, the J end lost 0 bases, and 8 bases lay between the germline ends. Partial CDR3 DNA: TGTGCCAGCAGCCCCGGACATAGCAATCAGCCC. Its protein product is CASSPGHSNQP. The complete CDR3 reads CASSPGHSNQPQHF.

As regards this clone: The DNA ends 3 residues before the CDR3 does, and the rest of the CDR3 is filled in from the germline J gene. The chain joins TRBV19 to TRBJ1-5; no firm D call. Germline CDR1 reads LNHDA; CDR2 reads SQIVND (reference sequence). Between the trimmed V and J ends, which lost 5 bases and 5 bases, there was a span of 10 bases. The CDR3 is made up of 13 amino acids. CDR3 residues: CASSFSFYQPQHF. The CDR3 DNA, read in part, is TGTGCCAGTAGTTTCTCGTTCTATCAGCCC.

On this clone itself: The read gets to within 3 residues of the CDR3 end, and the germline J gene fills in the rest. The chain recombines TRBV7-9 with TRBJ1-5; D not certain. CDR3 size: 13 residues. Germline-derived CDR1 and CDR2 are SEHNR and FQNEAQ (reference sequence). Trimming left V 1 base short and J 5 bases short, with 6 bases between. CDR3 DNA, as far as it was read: TGTGCCAGCAGCTTAGGTCCGGATCAGCCC. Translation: CASSLGPDQP. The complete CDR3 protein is CASSLGPDQPQHF.

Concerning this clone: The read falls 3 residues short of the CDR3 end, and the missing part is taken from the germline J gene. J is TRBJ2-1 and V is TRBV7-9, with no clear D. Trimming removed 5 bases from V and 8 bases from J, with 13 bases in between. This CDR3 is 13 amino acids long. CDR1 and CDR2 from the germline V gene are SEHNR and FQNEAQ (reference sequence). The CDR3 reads CASSPRVNDEQFF. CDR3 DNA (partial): TGTGCCAGCAGCCCCCGCGTGAACGATGAG.

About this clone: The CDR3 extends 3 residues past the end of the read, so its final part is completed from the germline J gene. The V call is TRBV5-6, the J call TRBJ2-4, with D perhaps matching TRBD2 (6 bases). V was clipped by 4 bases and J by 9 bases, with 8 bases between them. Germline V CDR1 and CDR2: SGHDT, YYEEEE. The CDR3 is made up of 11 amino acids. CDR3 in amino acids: CASSGGTIQYF. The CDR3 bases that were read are TGTGCCAGCAGCGGGGGGACCATT.

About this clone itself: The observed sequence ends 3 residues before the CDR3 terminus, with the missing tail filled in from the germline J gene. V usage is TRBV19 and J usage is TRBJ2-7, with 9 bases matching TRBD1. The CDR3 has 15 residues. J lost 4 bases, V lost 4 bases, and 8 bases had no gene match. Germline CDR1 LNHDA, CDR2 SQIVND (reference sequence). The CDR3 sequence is CASSTGTGIWYEQYF. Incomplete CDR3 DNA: TGTGCCAGTAGTACCGGGACAGGGATATGGTACGAG.

The CDR3 loop reads CASSLLAGGRDEQFF. The sequenced part of the CDR3 DNA is TGTGCCAGCAGCTTACTAGCGGGAGGGCGGGATGAG. This chain uses TRBV11-2 with TRBJ2-1; TRBD2 aligns across 12 bases. The read comes to an end 3 residues before the CDR3 does, leaving the germline J gene to fill in the end. The CDR3 covers 15 residues. In germline, CDR1 is SGHAT, CDR2 FQNNGV. Trimming took 2 bases from V and 8 from J; bases not matched to a gene: 4.

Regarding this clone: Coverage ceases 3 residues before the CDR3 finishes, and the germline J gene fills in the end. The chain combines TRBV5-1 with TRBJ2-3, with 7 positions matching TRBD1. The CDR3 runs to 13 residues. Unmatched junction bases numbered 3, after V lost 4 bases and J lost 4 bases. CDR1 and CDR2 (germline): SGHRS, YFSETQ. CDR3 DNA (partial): TGCGCCAGCAGCCGGACAGGACCAGATACG. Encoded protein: CASSRTGPDT. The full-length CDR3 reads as CASSRTGPDTQYF.

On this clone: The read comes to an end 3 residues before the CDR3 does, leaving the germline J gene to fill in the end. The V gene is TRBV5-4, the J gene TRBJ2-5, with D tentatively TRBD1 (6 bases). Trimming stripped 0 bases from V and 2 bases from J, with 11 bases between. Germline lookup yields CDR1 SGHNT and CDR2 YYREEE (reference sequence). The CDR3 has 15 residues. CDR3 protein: CASSLAQGGQETQYF. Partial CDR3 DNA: TGTGCCAGCAGCTTGGCACAGGGCGGACAAGAGACC.

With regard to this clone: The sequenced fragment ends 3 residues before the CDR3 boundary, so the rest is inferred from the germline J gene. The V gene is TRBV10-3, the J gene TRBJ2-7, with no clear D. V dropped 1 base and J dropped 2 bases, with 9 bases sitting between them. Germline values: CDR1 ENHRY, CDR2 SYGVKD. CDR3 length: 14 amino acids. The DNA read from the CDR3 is TGTGCCATCAGTGAGTTAGACTTGGCCTACGAG. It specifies CAISELDLAYE. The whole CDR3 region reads CAISELDLAYEQYF.

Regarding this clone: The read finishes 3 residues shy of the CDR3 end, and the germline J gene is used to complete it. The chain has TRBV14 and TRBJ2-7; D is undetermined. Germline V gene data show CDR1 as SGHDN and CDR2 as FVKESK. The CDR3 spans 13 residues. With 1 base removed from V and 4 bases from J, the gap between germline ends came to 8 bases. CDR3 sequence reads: CASSQVLFYEQYF. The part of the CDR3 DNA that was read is TGTGCCAGCAGCCAAGTCTTATTTTACGAG.

The DNA read from the CDR3 is TGCGCCAGCAGTCAATCTGTCCCGGGGGTGGGGTGCAATGAG. Amino acids: CASSQSVPGVGCNE. The full-length CDR3 reads as CASSQSVPGVGCNEQFF. The rearrangement joins TRBV23-1 to TRBJ2-1; TRBD2 is a possible D gene (6 bases). The sequenced fragment ends 3 residues before the CDR3 boundary, so the rest is inferred from the germline J gene. TRBV23-1 is marked as an open reading frame, function uncertain. The CDR3 has 17 amino acids. Deletions cut 0 bases from V and 6 bases from J, with 18 bases between.

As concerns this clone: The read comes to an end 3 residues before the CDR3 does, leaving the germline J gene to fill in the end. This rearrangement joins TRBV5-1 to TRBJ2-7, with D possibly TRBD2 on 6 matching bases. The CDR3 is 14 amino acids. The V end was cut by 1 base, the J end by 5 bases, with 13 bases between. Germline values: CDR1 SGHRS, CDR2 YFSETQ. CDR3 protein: CASSLYGGANEQYF. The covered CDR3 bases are TGCGCCAGCAGCTTGTATGGCGGGGCGAACGAG.

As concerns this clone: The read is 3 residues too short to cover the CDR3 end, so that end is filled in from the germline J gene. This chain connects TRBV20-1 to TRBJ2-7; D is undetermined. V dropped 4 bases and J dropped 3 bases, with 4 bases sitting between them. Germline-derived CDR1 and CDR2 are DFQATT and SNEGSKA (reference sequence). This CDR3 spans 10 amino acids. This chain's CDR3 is CSAILYEQYF. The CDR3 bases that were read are TGCAGTGCTATTCTCTACGAG.